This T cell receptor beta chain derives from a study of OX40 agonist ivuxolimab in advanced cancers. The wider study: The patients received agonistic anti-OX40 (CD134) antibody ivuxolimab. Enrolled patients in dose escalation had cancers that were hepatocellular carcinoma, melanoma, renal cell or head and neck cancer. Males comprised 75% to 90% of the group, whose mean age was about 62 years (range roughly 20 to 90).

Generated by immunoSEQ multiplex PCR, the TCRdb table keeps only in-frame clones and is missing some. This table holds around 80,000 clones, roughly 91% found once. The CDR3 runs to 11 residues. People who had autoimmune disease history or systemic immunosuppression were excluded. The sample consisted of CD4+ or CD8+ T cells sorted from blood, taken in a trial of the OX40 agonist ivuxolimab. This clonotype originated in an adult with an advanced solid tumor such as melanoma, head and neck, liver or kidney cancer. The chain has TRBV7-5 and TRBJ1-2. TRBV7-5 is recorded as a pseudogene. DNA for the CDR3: TGTGTCAGAAGACGAAGAAGTGGCTACACCTTC. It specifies CVRRRRSGYTF.